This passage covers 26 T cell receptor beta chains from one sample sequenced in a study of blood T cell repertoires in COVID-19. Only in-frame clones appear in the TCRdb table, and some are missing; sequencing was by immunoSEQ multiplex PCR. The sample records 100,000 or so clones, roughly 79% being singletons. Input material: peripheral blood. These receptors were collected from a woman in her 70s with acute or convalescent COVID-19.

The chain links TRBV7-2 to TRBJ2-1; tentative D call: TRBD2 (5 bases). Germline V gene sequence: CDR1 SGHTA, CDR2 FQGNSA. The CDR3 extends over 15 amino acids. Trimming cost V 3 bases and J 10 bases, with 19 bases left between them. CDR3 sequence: CASSFGLSPQYEQFF. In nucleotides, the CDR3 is TGTGCCAGCAGCTTTGGACTTTCCCCACAATACGAGCAGTTCTTC.

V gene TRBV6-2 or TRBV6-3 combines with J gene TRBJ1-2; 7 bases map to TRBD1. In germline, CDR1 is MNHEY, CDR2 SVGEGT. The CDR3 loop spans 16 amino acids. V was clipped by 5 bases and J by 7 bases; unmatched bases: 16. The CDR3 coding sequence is TGTGCCAGCAGTAAACGGACAGGCACGAGCCGGGGTGGCTACACCTTC. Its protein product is CASSKRTGTSRGGYTF.

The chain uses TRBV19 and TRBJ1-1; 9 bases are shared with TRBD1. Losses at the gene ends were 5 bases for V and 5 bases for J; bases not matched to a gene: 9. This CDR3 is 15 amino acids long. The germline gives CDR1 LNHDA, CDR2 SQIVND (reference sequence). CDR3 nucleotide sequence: TGTGCCAGTAGTCCAGAGACAGGGGGAAATACTGAAGCTTTCTTT. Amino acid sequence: CASSPETGGNTEAFF.

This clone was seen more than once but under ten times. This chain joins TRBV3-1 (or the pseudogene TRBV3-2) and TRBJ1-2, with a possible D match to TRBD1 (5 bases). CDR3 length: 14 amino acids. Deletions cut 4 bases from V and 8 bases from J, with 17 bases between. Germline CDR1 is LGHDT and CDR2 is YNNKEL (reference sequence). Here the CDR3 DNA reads TGTGCCAGCAGCCGGGCCCGTAGGGGCCAGGGCTACACCTTC. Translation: CASSRARRGQGYTF.

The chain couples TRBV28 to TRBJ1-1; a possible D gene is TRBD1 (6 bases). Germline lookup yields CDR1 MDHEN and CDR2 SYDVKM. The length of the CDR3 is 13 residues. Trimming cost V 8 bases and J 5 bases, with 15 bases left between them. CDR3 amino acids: CASGRGGNTEAFF. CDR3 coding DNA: TGTGCCAGCGGCCGGGGGGGCAATACTGAAGCTTTCTTT.

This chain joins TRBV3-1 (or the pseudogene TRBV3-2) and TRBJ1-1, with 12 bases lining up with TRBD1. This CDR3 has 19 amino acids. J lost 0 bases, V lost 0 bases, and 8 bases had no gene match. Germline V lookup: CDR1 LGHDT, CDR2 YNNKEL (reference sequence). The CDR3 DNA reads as TGTGCCAGCAGCCAAGATCTGGGGACAGGGGGCCCTTTGAACACTGAAGCTTTCTTT. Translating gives CASSQDLGTGGPLNTEAFF.

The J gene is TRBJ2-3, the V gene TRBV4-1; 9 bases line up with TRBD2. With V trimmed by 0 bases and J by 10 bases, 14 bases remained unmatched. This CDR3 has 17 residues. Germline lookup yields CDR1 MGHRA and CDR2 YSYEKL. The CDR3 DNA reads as TGCGCCAGCAGCCAAGAAGACTCTAGCGGGGTTAGGGGTGCGCAGTATTTT. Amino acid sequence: CASSQEDSSGVRGAQYF.

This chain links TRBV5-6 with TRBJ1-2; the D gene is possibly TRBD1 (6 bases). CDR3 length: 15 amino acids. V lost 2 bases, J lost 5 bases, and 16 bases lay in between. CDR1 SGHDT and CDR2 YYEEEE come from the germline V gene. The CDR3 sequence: CASSLEGTPLYGYTF. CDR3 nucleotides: TGTGCCAGCAGCTTAGAAGGGACACCACTTTATGGCTACACCTTC.

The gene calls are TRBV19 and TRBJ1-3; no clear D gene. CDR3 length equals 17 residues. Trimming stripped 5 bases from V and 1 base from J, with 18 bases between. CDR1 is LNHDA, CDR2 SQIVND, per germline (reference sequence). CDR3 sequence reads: CASSFLRTQASGNTIYF. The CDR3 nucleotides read TGTGCCAGTAGTTTTTTGAGAACCCAGGCATCTGGAAACACCATATATTTT.

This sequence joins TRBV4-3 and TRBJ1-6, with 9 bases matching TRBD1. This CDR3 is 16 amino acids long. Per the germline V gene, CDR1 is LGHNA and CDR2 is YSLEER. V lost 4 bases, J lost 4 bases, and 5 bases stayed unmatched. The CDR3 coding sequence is TGCGCCAGCAGCCCAACCGGGACAGGGTATAATTCACCCCTCCACTTT. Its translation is CASSPTGTGYNSPLHF.

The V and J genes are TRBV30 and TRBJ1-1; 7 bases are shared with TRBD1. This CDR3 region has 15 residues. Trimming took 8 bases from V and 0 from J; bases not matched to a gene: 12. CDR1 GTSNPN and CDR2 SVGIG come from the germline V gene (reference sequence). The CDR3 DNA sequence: TGTGCCGGTCGCAGGGGGAGAAACCTGAACACTGAAGCTTTCTTT. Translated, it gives CAGRRGRNLNTEAFF.

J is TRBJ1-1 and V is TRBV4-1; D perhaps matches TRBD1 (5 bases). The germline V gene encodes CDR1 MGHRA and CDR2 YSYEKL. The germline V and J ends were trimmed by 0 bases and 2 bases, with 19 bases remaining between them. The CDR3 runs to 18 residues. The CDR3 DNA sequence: TGCGCCAGCAGCCAAGATACTAGGGCGGGACGGATAAACACTGAAGCTTTCTTT. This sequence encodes CASSQDTRAGRINTEAFF.

The CDR3 loop is CASSLVQGANTGELFF. In DNA, the CDR3 is TGCGCCAGCAGCTTGGTTCAGGGGGCAAACACCGGGGAGCTGTTTTTT. The chain uses TRBV5-1 and TRBJ2-2; TRBD1 matches 8 bases. V was clipped by 0 bases and J by 2 bases; unmatched bases: 3. The CDR3 runs to 16 residues. CDR1 is SGHRS, CDR2 YFSETQ, per germline.

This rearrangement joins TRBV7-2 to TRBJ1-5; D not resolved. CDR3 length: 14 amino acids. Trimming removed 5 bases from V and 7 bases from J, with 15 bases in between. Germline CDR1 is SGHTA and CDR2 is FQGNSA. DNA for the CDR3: TGTGCCAGCAGCCCATTGGGAGCTCGACAGCCCCAGCATTTT. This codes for CASSPLGARQPQHF.

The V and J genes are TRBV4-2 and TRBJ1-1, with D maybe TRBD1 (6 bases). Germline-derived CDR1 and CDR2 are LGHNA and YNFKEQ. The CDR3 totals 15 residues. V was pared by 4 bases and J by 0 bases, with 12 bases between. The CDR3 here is CASSPRGTMNTEAFF. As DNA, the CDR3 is TGTGCCAGCAGCCCCAGGGGAACCATGAACACTGAAGCTTTCTTT.

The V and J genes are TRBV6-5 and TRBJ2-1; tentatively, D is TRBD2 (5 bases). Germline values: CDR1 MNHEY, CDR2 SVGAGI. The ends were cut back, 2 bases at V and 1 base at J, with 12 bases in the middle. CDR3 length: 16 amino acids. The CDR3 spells CASSYDYSSSYNEQFF. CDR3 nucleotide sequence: TGTGCCAGCAGTTACGACTACTCAAGTTCCTACAATGAGCAGTTCTTC.

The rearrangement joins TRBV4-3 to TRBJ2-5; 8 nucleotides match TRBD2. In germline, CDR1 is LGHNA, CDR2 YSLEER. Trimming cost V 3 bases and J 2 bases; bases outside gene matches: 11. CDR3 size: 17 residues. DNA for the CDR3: TGCGCCAGCAGCCATGCCTTTAGCGGGGCGCTTCAAGAGACCCAGTACTTC. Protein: CASSHAFSGALQETQYF.

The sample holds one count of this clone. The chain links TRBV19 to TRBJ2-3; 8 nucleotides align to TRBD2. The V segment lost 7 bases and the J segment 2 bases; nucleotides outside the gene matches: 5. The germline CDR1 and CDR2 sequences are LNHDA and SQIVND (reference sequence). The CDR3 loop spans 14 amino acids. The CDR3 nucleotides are TGTGCCAGTACCGGGGGGGCCCTCACAGATACGCAGTATTTT. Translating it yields CASTGGALTDTQYF. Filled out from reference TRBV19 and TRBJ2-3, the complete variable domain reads DGGITQSPKYLFRKEGQNVTLSCEQNLNHDAMYWYRQDPGQGLRLIYYSQIVNDFQKGDIAEGYSVSREKKESFPLTVTSAQKNPTAFYLCASTGGALTDTQYFGPGTRLTVL.

This chain's CDR3 is CASSPQGNTEAFF. The CDR3 coding sequence is TGTGCCAGCAGCCCTCAGGGAAACACTGAAGCTTTCTTT. V usage is TRBV7-3 and J usage is TRBJ1-1; D is perhaps TRBD1 (5 bases). Germline lookup yields CDR1 SGHTA and CDR2 FQGTGA. This CDR3 spans 13 amino acids. V was clipped by 5 bases and J by 2 bases, with 9 bases between them. The whole variable domain, filled in from reference TRBV7-3 and TRBJ1-1, reads GAGVSQTPSNKVTEKGKYVELRCDPISGHTALYWYRQSLGQGPEFLIYFQGTGAADDSGLPNDRFFAVRPEGSVSTLKIQRTERGDSAVYLCASSPQGNTEAFFGQGTRLTVV.

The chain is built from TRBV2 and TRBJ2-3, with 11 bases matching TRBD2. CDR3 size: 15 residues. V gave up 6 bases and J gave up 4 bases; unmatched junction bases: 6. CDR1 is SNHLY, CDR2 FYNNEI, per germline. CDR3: CASRQLTSGADTQYF. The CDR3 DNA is TGTGCCAGCAGGCAACTGACTAGCGGGGCAGATACGCAGTATTTT.

CDR3 bases: TGTGCCAGCAGCCAGGGACAGGGGGCTTCCGGTGAAAAACTGTTTTTT. This sequence encodes CASSQGQGASGEKLFF. V and J are TRBV2 and TRBJ1-4; TRBD1 aligns across 12 bases. The CDR3 totals 16 residues. Germline CDR1 reads SNHLY; CDR2 reads FYNNEI. V dropped 6 bases and J dropped 7; count of bases not matched to a gene: 9.

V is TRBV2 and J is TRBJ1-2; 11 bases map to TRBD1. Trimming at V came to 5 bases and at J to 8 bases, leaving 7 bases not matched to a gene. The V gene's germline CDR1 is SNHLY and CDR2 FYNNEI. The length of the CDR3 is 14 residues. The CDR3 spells CASSLPGQGGGYTF. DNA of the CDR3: TGTGCCAGCAGTCTACCGGGACAGGGGGGCGGCTACACCTTC.

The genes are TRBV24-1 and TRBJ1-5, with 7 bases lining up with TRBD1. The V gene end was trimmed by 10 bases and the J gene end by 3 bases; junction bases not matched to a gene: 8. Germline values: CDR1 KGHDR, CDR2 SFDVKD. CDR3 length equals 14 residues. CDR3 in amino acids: CATLRDSLNQPQHF. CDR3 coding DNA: TGTGCCACTCTAAGGGACAGCCTCAATCAGCCCCAGCATTTT.

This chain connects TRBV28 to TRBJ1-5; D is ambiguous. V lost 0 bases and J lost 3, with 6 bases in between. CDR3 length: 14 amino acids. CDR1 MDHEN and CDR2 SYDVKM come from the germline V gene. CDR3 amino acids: CASSLWQNNQPQHF. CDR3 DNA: TGTGCCAGCAGTTTATGGCAGAACAATCAGCCCCAGCATTTT.

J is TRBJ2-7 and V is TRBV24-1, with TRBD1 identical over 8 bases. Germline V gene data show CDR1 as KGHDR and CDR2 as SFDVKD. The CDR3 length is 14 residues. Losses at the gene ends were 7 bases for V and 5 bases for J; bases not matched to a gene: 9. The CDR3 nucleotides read TGTGCCACCAGCTCCGGGACAGGAGCCGACGAGCAGTACTTC. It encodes CATSSGTGADEQYF.

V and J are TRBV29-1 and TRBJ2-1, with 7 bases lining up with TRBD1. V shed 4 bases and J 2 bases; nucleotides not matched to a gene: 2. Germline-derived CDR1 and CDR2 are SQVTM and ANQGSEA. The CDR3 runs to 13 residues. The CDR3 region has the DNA TGCAGCGTTGCCAGGGGGACCTACAATGAGCAGTTCTTC. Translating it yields CSVARGTYNEQFF.